The 10 T cell receptor beta chains presented below share a single source sample, sequenced in a study of T cells in Graves' hyperthyroidism and ophthalmopathy. Amplified TCR beta CDR3 regions derived from RNA transcripts. The HTBI primer set drove a first-round RT-PCR of the TCR CDR3. TCRdb reprocessed the multiplex PCR reads with MiXCR, giving one entry per CDR3 protein. The table records 100,000 to 130,000 distinct CDR3 sequences, around a sixth of them present only once. The sample taken for sequencing was blood. Receptor source: a woman aged 45 to 65 with Graves' hyperthyroidism.

This clonotype was observed many times. This rearrangement joins TRBV27 to TRBJ1-5; possible D gene TRBD1, 5 bases. The V end was cut by 5 bases, the J end by 3 bases, with 8 bases between. The CDR3 has 13 residues. CDR1 and CDR2 from the germline V gene are MNHEY and SMNVEV (reference sequence). CDR3 protein: CASSLGTNQPQHF. CDR3 sequence (DNA): TGTGCCAGCAGTCTCGGGACCAATCAGCCCCAGCATTTT.

This chain's CDR3 is CASSLSSNQPQHF. The CDR3 DNA is TGTGCCAGCAGTTTATCAAGCAATCAGCCCCAGCATTTT. The V call is TRBV28, the J call TRBJ1-5; D is undetermined. Looked up from germline, CDR1 is MDHEN and CDR2 is SYDVKM. Trimming cost V 1 base and J 1 base, with 2 bases left between them. The CDR3 spans 13 residues.

The rearrangement uses TRBV20-1 and TRBJ2-7, with TRBD1 identical over 7 bases. CDR1 is DFQATT, CDR2 SNEGSKA, per germline (reference sequence). This CDR3 has 14 amino acids. The V gene end was trimmed by 3 bases and the J gene end by 2 bases; junction bases not matched to a gene: 7. The CDR3 region is CSASLSTGTYEQYF. CDR3 in DNA: TGCAGTGCTAGTCTTTCGACAGGGACCTACGAGCAGTACTTC.

This clonotype appeared a few times. This chain joins TRBV4-1 and TRBJ1-2; D call uncertain. CDR1 and CDR2 (germline): MGHRA, YSYEKL. The CDR3 loop spans 15 amino acids. V was shortened by 0 bases and J by 8 bases, with 16 bases between the two germline ends. The CDR3 bases are TGCGCCAGCAGCCAAGATTCTCCAGACCGACGGGGCTACACCTTC. Amino acids: CASSQDSPDRRGYTF.

This sequence joins TRBV20-1 and TRBJ2-7, with TRBD1 matching 9 bases. Losses at the gene ends were 5 bases for V and 2 bases for J; bases not matched to a gene: 4. From germline, CDR1 is DFQATT and CDR2 SNEGSKA (reference sequence). The CDR3 covers 13 residues. CDR3 residues: CSAPGTGTYEQYF. DNA for the CDR3: TGCAGTGCTCCCGGGACAGGGACCTACGAGCAGTACTTC.

This clonotype was seen at least ten times. This chain links TRBV20-1 with TRBJ2-2; 10 positions match TRBD2. CDR3 size: 14 residues. Germline CDR1 is DFQATT and CDR2 is SNEGSKA (reference sequence). V dropped 6 bases and J dropped 3; count of bases not matched to a gene: 4. This CDR3 reads CSARTSGHTGELFF. In DNA form, the CDR3 reads TGCAGTGCCCGGACTAGCGGCCACACCGGGGAGCTGTTTTTT.

The chain couples TRBV7-2 to TRBJ2-7; D perhaps matches TRBD2 (6 bases). The CDR3 spans 15 residues. Germline-derived CDR1 and CDR2 are SGHTA and FQGNSA. V was shortened by 3 bases and J by 4 bases, with 16 bases between the two germline ends. The CDR3, as DNA: TGTGCCAGCAGCTTGACTAGAGGGAGTATGTACGAGCAGTACGTC. Its translation: CASSLTRGSMYEQYV.

This clonotype has a count of ten or more. J is TRBJ1-5 and V is TRBV18, with D perhaps matching TRBD1 (6 bases). CDR3 length equals 14 residues. Between the trimmed V and J ends, which lost 3 bases and 3 bases, there was a span of 9 bases. Germline loops: CDR1 KGHSH, CDR2 LQKENI. This CDR3 is CASSPGQLNQPQHF. The CDR3 DNA reads as TGTGCCAGCTCACCGGGACAACTCAATCAGCCCCAGCATTTT. The entire variable domain, with the rest obtained from reference TRBV18 and TRBJ1-5, is as follows: NAGVMQNPRHLVRRRGQEARLRCSPMKGHSHVYWYRQLPEEGLKFMVYLQKENIIDESGMPKERFSAEFPKEGPSILRIQQVVRGDSAAYFCASSPGQLNQPQHFGDGTRLSIL.

This clonotype was seen at least ten times. This chain uses TRBV3-1 with TRBJ2-2; TRBD2 matches 8 bases. Unmatched junction bases numbered 8, after V lost 1 base and J lost 7 bases. The CDR3 is made up of 16 amino acids. CDR1 and CDR2 (germline): LGHDT, YNNKEL (reference sequence). The CDR3 protein is CASSQGRGLAIGELFF. In nucleotides, the CDR3 is TGTGCCAGCAGCCAAGGTAGAGGACTAGCTATCGGGGAGCTGTTTTTT.

V gene TRBV4-1 combines with J gene TRBJ2-2; no definite D call. Per the germline V gene, CDR1 is MGHRA and CDR2 is YSYEKL. The CDR3 totals 13 residues. Trimming removed 7 bases from V and 6 bases from J, with 12 bases in between. CDR3 nucleotide sequence: TGCGCCAGCACCAGCCCCGGGTCCGGGGAGCTGTTTTTT. Translated, it gives CASTSPGSGELFF.